The 23 T cell receptor beta chains below all came from one sample that was sequenced in a study of blood T cell repertoires in COVID-19 (dated by TCRdb to 2019 to 2021). Libraries were constructed by the immunoSEQ multiplex PCR assay. TCRdb holds this immuneACCESS table with in-frame rearrangements only. Some clones are missing; in checked studies, unresolved V genes explain under half, and the rest has no known cause. The sample profile shows fewer than 150,000 clones; more than 70% of them were found once. Of the sample, 10% is held by the ten largest clones. Sample: peripheral blood. The receptors here all came from a man in his fifties or sixties with active or convalescent COVID-19.

The V and J genes are TRBV29-1 and TRBJ2-7; 9 positions match TRBD2. Germline V CDR1 and CDR2: SQVTM, ANQGSEA. The V segment lost 3 bases and the J segment 3 bases; nucleotides outside the gene matches: 9. The CDR3 runs to 15 residues. DNA for the CDR3: TGCAGCGTTGATATGAGGCGGGAGGGAGACTACGAGCAGTACTTC. This sequence encodes CSVDMRREGDYEQYF.

The rearrangement joins TRBV18 to TRBJ2-3; 11 bases align to TRBD2. This CDR3 comprises 17 residues. V shed 6 bases and J 4 bases; nucleotides not matched to a gene: 12. CDR1 is KGHSH, CDR2 LQKENI, per germline. The CDR3 loop is CASSSQVAGGPSDTQYF. For the CDR3, the DNA is TGTGCCAGCTCTTCCCAAGTAGCGGGAGGGCCTTCAGATACGCAGTATTTT.

This clone came up once. The rearrangement uses TRBV18 and TRBJ2-1; 7 positions match TRBD1. The length of the CDR3 is 14 residues. Germline values: CDR1 KGHSH, CDR2 LQKENI. Losses at the gene ends were 3 bases for V and 5 bases for J; bases not matched to a gene: 4. DNA of the CDR3: TGTGCCAGCTCACCGCGACAGGGTAACAATGAGCAGTTCTTC. Translating it yields CASSPRQGNNEQFF.

The genes are TRBV6-5 and TRBJ1-1; 8 nucleotides agree with TRBD1. The V and J ends lost 4 bases and 2 bases, in that order; junction bases with no gene match: 3. The germline gives CDR1 MNHEY, CDR2 SVGAGI. The CDR3 totals 14 residues. The CDR3 reads CASSSGTGNTEAFF. CDR3 DNA: TGTGCCAGCAGTTCCGGGACAGGAAACACTGAAGCTTTCTTT.

This clone was seen only once. V usage is TRBV24-1 and J usage is TRBJ1-1; 10 bases align to TRBD1. With V trimmed by 7 bases and J by 3 bases, 7 bases remained unmatched. Germline V gene sequence: CDR1 KGHDR, CDR2 SFDVKD. The CDR3 is 15 amino acids. DNA for the CDR3: TGTGCCACCAGCTCGCCGGGACAGGGGTACACTGAAGCTTTCTTT. Translated, it gives CATSSPGQGYTEAFF.

In DNA, the CDR3 is TGTGCCAGCAGCTTAACTAGTCGGGCGGGAGGGACCAATGAGCAGTTCTTC. This gives the protein CASSLTSRAGGTNEQFF. The chain recombines TRBV7-3 with TRBJ2-1; 9 bases are shared with TRBD2. The V gene's germline CDR1 is SGHTA and CDR2 FQGTGA. V lost 0 bases and J lost 6; bases outside the gene matches: 9. The CDR3 is 17 amino acids. The full variable domain, its missing parts supplied by reference TRBV7-3 and TRBJ2-1, is GAGVSQTPSNKVTEKGKYVELRCDPISGHTALYWYRQSLGQGPEFLIYFQGTGAADDSGLPNDRFFAVRPEGSVSTLKIQRTERGDSAVYLCASSLTSRAGGTNEQFFGPGTRLTVL.

This clone was picked up many times. J is TRBJ2-7 and V is TRBV7-9; 9 bases are shared with TRBD1. This CDR3 has 15 residues. Germline V CDR1 and CDR2: SEHNR, FQNEAQ (reference sequence). Germline trimming cut 5 bases from V and 6 bases from J; bases unmatched to any gene: 11. The CDR3 coding sequence is TGTGCCAGCAGCCTCCCGGGACAGGGATATGGCGAGCAGTACTTC. Its protein is CASSLPGQGYGEQYF.

The V call is TRBV30, the J call TRBJ2-1, with TRBD2 matching over 7 bases. This CDR3 comprises 12 residues. Germline lookup yields CDR1 GTSNPN and CDR2 SVGIG (reference sequence). V was pared by 8 bases and J by 6 bases, with 7 bases of the junction left unmatched. The CDR3: CARAGLSNEQFF. The CDR3 coding sequence is TGTGCCAGGGCGGGACTATCCAATGAGCAGTTCTTC.

The genes are TRBV7-3 and TRBJ2-1; D is perhaps TRBD1 (6 bases). Trimming took off 1 base at V and 2 bases at J, with 15 bases between the two ends. The germline V gene encodes CDR1 SGHTA and CDR2 FQGTGA. CDR3 length equals 17 residues. In DNA, the CDR3 is TGTGCCAGCAGCTTAAGGGGAAACAGGGTGGCCTACAATGAGCAGTTCTTC. It translates to CASSLRGNRVAYNEQFF.

This rearrangement joins TRBV5-1 to TRBJ1-1; D is perhaps TRBD1 (5 bases). Germline lookup yields CDR1 SGHRS and CDR2 YFSETQ. V dropped 3 bases and J dropped 8 bases, with 17 bases sitting between them. The CDR3 sequence is 14 residues long. DNA of the CDR3: TGCGCCAGCAGCTCGGACAATAGGGCATACGAAGCTTTCTTT. As protein: CASSSDNRAYEAFF.

The CDR3 DNA sequence: TGTGCCAGCAGTTTATGGCAGCGACAGGGGACTAACTCCTACGAGCAGTACTTC. Translated: CASSLWQRQGTNSYEQYF. This rearrangement joins TRBV28 to TRBJ2-7; D possibly corresponds to TRBD1 (8 bases). There are 18 residues in the CDR3. Trimming cost V 0 bases and J 0 bases, with 18 bases left between them. Germline V gene lookup returns CDR1 MDHEN and CDR2 SYDVKM. Together with reference TRBV28 and TRBJ2-7, the CDR3 gives the full variable domain: DVKVTQSSRYLVKRTGEKVFLECVQDMDHENMFWYRQDPGLGLRLIYFSYDVKMKEKGDIPEGYSVSREKKERFSLILESASTNQTSMYLCASSLWQRQGTNSYEQYFGPGTRLTVT.

This chain connects TRBV28 to TRBJ2-7, with D perhaps matching TRBD2 (5 bases). Trimming took off 6 bases at V and 3 bases at J, with 12 bases between the two ends. The CDR3 runs to 13 residues. The germline gives CDR1 MDHEN, CDR2 SYDVKM. The CDR3 here is CASRGAISYEQYF. The CDR3 DNA sequence: TGTGCCAGCAGGGGAGCTATTAGCTACGAGCAGTACTTC.

V gene TRBV7-8 combines with J gene TRBJ2-7; 12 bases match TRBD1. Germline V CDR1 and CDR2: SGHVS, FQNEAQ. The trim removed 5 bases at V and 2 bases at J, leaving 13 bases unmatched. CDR3 length: 18 residues. In nucleotides, the CDR3 is TGTGCCAGCAGCGTACCGGGACAGGGGGCTGTTCTGGCCTACGAGCAGTACTTC. This codes for CASSVPGQGAVLAYEQYF.

The CDR3 is CASSKIQVRSGNTIYF. CDR3 nucleotide sequence: TGTGCCAGTTCCAAGATACAGGTCCGCTCTGGAAACACCATATATTTT. This rearrangement joins TRBV19 to TRBJ1-3; weak D call: TRBD1 (5 bases). The CDR3 has 16 amino acids. V was cut by 8 bases and J by 0 bases, with 17 bases left in between. CDR1 is LNHDA, CDR2 SQIVND, per germline (reference sequence).

The CDR3 nucleotides are TGTGCCTGGAGTGTAAGGGAGTGGGGCACAGATACGCAGTATTTT. Translated: CAWSVREWGTDTQYF. The chain employs TRBV30 and TRBJ2-3, with D possibly TRBD2 on 5 matching bases. The CDR3 length is 15 residues. Trimming shortened V by 0 bases and J by 1 base, and 11 bases separated the two germline ends. Germline V gene lookup returns CDR1 GTSNPN and CDR2 SVGIG (reference sequence).

On this clone: One end of the junction fails to match germline, which may point to a read error. The chain uses TRBV20-1 and TRBJ2-1, with TRBD1 matching 8 bases. The length of the CDR3 is 11 residues. Germline V gene data show CDR1 as DFQATT and CDR2 as SNEGSKA (reference sequence). The CDR3 DNA follows: TGCAGTGCCGCGGGGACAGGTGTTTCCCTCTTC. Translating gives CSAAGTGVSLF.

CDR3 sequence reads: CASSPQETQYF. For the CDR3, the DNA is TGTGCCAGCAGCCCTCAAGAGACCCAGTACTTC. The chain couples TRBV7-2 to TRBJ2-5; the D is unclear. V was trimmed by 5 bases and J by 2 bases, leaving 3 bases between them. CDR1 is SGHTA, CDR2 FQGNSA, per germline. The length of the CDR3 is 11 residues.

Written as DNA, the CDR3 is TGTGCCAGCAGTTTACTCCCCGCGACAGGGTACAATGAGCAGTTCTTC. As protein: CASSLLPATGYNEQFF. The chain carries TRBV27 and TRBJ2-1; 7 bases are a match to TRBD1. Germline lookup yields CDR1 MNHEY and CDR2 SMNVEV (reference sequence). J gave up 4 bases and V 2 bases, and 8 bases lay outside the gene matches. CDR3 length: 16 amino acids.

The J gene is TRBJ2-5, the V gene TRBV5-1; 13 bases are a match to TRBD2. Germline loops: CDR1 SGHRS, CDR2 YFSETQ. V shed 6 bases and J 4 bases; nucleotides not matched to a gene: 9. CDR3 length: 16 residues. The CDR3 nucleotides are TGCGCCAGCACGACACTAGCGGGAGGGCCCGGAGAGACCCAGTACTTC. Translated: CASTTLAGGPGETQYF.

The chain links TRBV6-6 to TRBJ1-2; TRBD1 might be the D (6 bases). The length of the CDR3 is 16 residues. Between the trimmed V and J ends, which lost 7 bases and 1 base, there was a span of 19 bases. CDR1 is MNHNY, CDR2 SVGAGI, per germline (reference sequence). CDR3 bases: TGTGCCAGCACCCTCCAGACAGGTTTAAATAACTATGGCTACACCTTC. Translation gives CASTLQTGLNNYGYTF.

This clone has more than one count but fewer than ten. This rearrangement joins TRBV14 to TRBJ2-7, with unresolved D. This CDR3 contains 14 residues. Between the trimmed V and J ends, which lost 0 bases and 0 bases, there was a span of 6 bases. Germline V CDR1 and CDR2: SGHDN, FVKESK. DNA of the CDR3: TGTGCCAGCAGCCAAGATATGCGCTCCTACGAGCAGTACTTC. Residues: CASSQDMRSYEQYF.

The chain joins TRBV11-2 to TRBJ1-6; 7 nucleotides align to TRBD1. Per the germline V gene, CDR1 is SGHAT and CDR2 is FQNNGV. This CDR3 contains 15 residues. With V trimmed by 2 bases and J by 7 bases, 5 bases remained unmatched. The CDR3 nucleotides are TGTGCCAGCAGCTTAACCACAGGGGTCAATTCACCCCTCCACTTT. Its protein is CASSLTTGVNSPLHF.

This chain links TRBV7-2 with TRBJ1-2; TRBD1 agrees at 9 bases. The ends lost 4 bases at V and 4 bases at J; junction bases unmatched: 10. The germline V gene encodes CDR1 SGHTA and CDR2 FQGNSA. The CDR3 totals 16 residues. The CDR3 DNA sequence: TGTGCCAGCAGCTCACCACAGGGGGCGCATCGCTATGGCTACACCTTC. Amino acid sequence: CASSSPQGAHRYGYTF.